This TCR beta chain emerged from a study of blood T cell repertoires in COVID-19 (dated by TCRdb to about 2020). At the level of the whole study: The collaborator samples originated in the United States, Italy and Spain and spanned the acute and convalescent phases of COVID-19. The prospective study material was composed of cDNA or gDNA derived from T cells, B-cell-depleted T cells, or PBMCs. Deeply sampled blood TCRbeta repertoires from subjects exposed to, actively infected with, or recovered from COVID-19 were included in the dataset. A freely available public database, intended as a resource for researchers studying the immune response to SARS-CoV-2, is where the repertoires were released. Samples were obtained from the ongoing ImmuneRACE study (first 160 participants) and from 1,000 to 1,500 subjects provided by 6 global collaborators. A de-identified subject ID, COVID-19 status, age in years and sex were almost always included in the sample metadata. Where available, HLA class I and class II types were obtained from metadata supplied by the sample provider rather than from assay-based typing.

The research as a whole found: The quantity of clinical and demographic metadata differed by source and by participant and was supplied without curation.

Turning to this clone: This clone's antigen is unknown. No base qualities exist here, and no much larger clone lies one base off it.

The germline V gene gives CDR1 as SGDLS and CDR2 as YYNGEE. From the cysteine through the phenylalanine, the CDR3 covers 14 amino acids. Solely the CDR3 DNA is kept, with 42 bases framed from the first base. V and J are truncated by 3 bases and 0 bases respectively, leaving an intervening sequence of 8 bases. TCRbeta CDR3 regions were amplified from genomic DNA using the immunoSEQ Assay, a bias-controlled multiplex PCR. From the authors' description of their analysis: Within the assay, amplification of reference gene primers was used to estimate how many nucleated cells each sample contained. To quantify the absolute abundance of each unique TCRbeta CDR3 rearrangement, sequence reads were collapsed and filtered. For each sample, productive Simpson clonality was calculated as the square root of Simpson's diversity index over productive rearrangements. Drawn from immuneACCESS, this table holds only the in-frame rearrangements with V and J called that TCRdb kept. Clones are partly lost; checked studies trace under half to an unresolved V gene and leave the rest unexplained. V and J calls and clone size are given by that table; D and trimming were obtained from the DNA. The sample table shows some 100,000 clones, and more than 85% are seen once. In total, the top ten clones hold around 0.94% of the sample.

Each collaborating institution followed its own protocols to collect whole blood in K2EDTA tubes. For TCRbeta analysis, collaborators shipped samples in one of three forms: frozen whole blood, isolated PBMCs, or DNA extracted from either of those sample types. The rearranged segments are TRBV9 and TRBJ2-3, and perhaps TRBD1 as D gene, on 5 matching bases. The specimen sequenced was peripheral blood. The sequence derives from a man in his sixties with acute or convalescent COVID-19. The CDR3: CASSGRVSTDTQYF. Here is the DNA: TGTGCCAGCAGCGGCAGGGTTAGCACAGATACGCAGTATTTT. The entire variable domain, with the stretches around the CDR3 drawn from the reference TRBV9 and TRBJ2-3 proteins, is DSGVTQTPKHLITATGQRVTLRCSPRSGDLSVYWYQQSLDQGLQFLIQYYNGEERAKGNILERFSAQQFPDLHSELNLSSLELGDSALYFCASSGRVSTDTQYFGPGTRLTVL.